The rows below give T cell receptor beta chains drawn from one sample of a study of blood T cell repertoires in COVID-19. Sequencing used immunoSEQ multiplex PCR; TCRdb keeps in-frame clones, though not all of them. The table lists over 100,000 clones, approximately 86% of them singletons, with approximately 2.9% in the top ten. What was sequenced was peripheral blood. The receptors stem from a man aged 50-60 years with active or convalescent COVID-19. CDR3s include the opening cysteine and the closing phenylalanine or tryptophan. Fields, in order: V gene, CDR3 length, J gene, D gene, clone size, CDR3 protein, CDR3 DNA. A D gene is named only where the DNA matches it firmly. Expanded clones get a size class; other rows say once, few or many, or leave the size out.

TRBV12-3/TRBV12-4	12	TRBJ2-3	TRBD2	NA	CASCGGGHTQYF	TGTGCCAGCTGCGGGGGGGGGCATACGCAGTATTTT
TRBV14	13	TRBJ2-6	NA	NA	CASSRAGANVLTF	TGTGCCAGCAGCCGCGCCGGGGCCAACGTCCTGACTTTC
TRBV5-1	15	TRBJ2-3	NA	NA	CASANGGVSTDTQYF	TGCGCCAGCGCGAACGGGGGAGTCAGCACAGATACGCAGTATTTT
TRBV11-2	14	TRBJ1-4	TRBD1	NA	CASSFRQGREKLFF	TGTGCCAGCAGCTTCCGACAGGGGAGAGAGAAACTGTTTTTT
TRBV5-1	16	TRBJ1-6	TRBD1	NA	CASSRGTGGSESPLHF	TGCGCCAGCAGCAGAGGGACAGGTGGGTCGGAATCACCCCTCCACTTT
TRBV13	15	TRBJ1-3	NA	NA	CASSLRQSSGNTIYF	TGTGCCAGCAGCTTAAGACAATCTTCTGGAAACACCATATATTTT
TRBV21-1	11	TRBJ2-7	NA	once	CASIFNHEQYF	TGTGCCAGCATCTTTAATCACGAGCAGTACTTC
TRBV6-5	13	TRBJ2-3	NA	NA	CASTLTGTDTQYF	TGTGCCAGCACTTTGACAGGCACAGATACGCAGTATTTT
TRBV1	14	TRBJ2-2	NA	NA	CTSSHPNDTGELFF	TGCACCAGCAGCCATCCTAACGACACCGGGGAGCTGTTTTTT
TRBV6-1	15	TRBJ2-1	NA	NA	CASSEGRLNYNEQFF	TGTGCCAGCAGTGAAGGGAGACTGAACTACAATGAGCAGTTCTTC
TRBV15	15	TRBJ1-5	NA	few	CATSREDTSSQPQHF	TGTGCCACCAGCAGAGAAGACACTTCCTCCCAGCCCCAGCATTTT
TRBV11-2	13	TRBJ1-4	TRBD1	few	CASSYGTEEKLFF	TGTGCCAGCAGCTACGGGACAGAGGAAAAACTGTTTTTT
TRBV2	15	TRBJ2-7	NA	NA	CASSEGQGINYEQYF	TGTGCCAGCAGTGAGGGGCAGGGTATAAACTACGAGCAGTACTTC
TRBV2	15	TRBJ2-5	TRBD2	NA	CASSGLAGGQETQYF	TGTGCCAGCAGTGGACTAGCGGGGGGGCAAGAGACCCAGTACTTC
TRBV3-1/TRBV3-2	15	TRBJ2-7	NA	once	CASSQELGRSYEQYF	TGTGCCAGCAGCCAAGAGCTGGGCAGGTCCTACGAGCAGTACTTC
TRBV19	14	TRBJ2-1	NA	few	CASSRIEGHNEQFF	TGTGCCAGTAGTAGAATCGAGGGTCACAATGAGCAGTTCTTC
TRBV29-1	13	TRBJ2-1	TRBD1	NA	CSVEDPGQSPQFF	TGCAGCGTTGAAGATCCGGGACAGTCCCCCCAGTTCTTC
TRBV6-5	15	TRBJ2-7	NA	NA	CASSYGIAMAYEQYF	TGTGCCAGCAGTTACGGAATAGCGATGGCCTACGAGCAGTACTTC
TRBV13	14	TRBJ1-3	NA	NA	CASSLRQVGNTIYF	TGTGCCAGCAGCTTAAGGCAGGTGGGAAACACCATATATTTT
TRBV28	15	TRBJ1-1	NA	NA	CASSPPTGTNTEAFF	TGTGCCAGCAGCCCCCCCACAGGCACGAACACTGAAGCTTTCTTT
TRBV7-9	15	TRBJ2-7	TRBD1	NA	CASSTPTGVAYEQYF	TGTGCCAGCAGCACGCCGACAGGGGTGGCCTACGAGCAGTACTTC
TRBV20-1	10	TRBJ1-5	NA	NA	CSASETGAHF	TGCAGTGCTAGTGAGACAGGTGCGCATTTT
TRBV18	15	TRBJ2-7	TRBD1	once	CASSPRGGGFDEQYF	TGTGCCAGCTCACCTAGAGGGGGCGGATTCGACGAGCAGTACTTC
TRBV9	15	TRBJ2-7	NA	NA	CASSVGQDRLYEQYF	TGTGCCAGCAGCGTAGGACAGGACCGTCTCTACGAGCAGTACTTC
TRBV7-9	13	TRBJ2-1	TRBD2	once	CAGSGGDYNEQFF	TGTGCCGGGAGCGGGGGGGACTACAATGAGCAGTTCTTC
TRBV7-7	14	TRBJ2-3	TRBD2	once	CASSLSGGQDTQYF	TGTGCCAGCAGCTTATCGGGGGGGCAAGATACGCAGTATTTT
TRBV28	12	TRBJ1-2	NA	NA	CASSDSSRGYTF	TGTGCCAGTTCGGACAGTTCTCGTGGCTACACCTTC
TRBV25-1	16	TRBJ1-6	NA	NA	CASSSRVDPHNSPLHF	TGTGCCAGCAGTTCCCGGGTCGATCCCCATAATTCACCCCTCCACTTT
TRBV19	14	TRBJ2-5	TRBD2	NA	CASSMASGGETQYF	TGTGCCAGTAGTATGGCTAGCGGGGGTGAGACCCAGTACTTC
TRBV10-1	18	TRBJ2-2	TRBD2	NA	CASKWTSGGPANTGELFF	TGCGCCAGCAAATGGACTAGCGGGGGACCCGCGAACACCGGGGAGCTGTTTTTT
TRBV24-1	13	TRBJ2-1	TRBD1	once	CATEGQGAGEQFF	TGTGCCACCGAGGGACAGGGGGCTGGCGAGCAGTTCTTC
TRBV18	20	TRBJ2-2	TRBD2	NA	CASSPAVGLAGDSDTGELFF	TGTGCCAGCTCACCCGCGGTAGGACTAGCGGGGGATTCCGACACCGGGGAGCTGTTTTTT
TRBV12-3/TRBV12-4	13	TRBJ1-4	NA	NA	CASSLGDREKLFF	TGTGCCAGCAGTTTAGGAGACAGGGAAAAACTGTTTTTT
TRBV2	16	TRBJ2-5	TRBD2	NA	CASSESRAGGRETQYF	TGTGCCAGCAGTGAGAGTCGAGCGGGGGGAAGAGAGACCCAGTACTTC
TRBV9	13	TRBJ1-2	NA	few	CASTAGGCYGYTF	TGTGCCAGCACCGCAGGTGGGTGCTATGGCTACACCTTC
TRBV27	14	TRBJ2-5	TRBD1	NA	CASSSRQGAKTQYF	TGTGCCAGCAGTTCCCGACAGGGGGCGAAGACCCAGTACTTC
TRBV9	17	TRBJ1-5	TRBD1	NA	CASSAGEGTGFNQPQHF	TGTGCCAGCAGCGCCGGTGAGGGGACAGGCTTCAATCAGCCCCAGCATTTT
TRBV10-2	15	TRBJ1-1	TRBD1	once	CASSDTQGAWTEAFF	TGCGCCAGCAGTGACACCCAGGGGGCATGGACTGAAGCTTTCTTT
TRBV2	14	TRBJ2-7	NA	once	CASTAGTYKTEQYF	TGTGCCAGCACCGCCGGGACTTATAAAACCGAGCAGTACTTC
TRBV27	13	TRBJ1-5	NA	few	CASRPTRNQPQHF	TGTGCCAGCAGACCGACTAGGAATCAGCCCCAGCATTTT
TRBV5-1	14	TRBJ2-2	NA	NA	CASSQDSVGGELFF	TGCGCCAGCAGTCAGGATTCCGTAGGCGGGGAGCTGTTTTTT
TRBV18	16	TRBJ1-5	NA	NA	CASSPSGPYSNQPQHF	TGTGCCAGCTCACCCTCAGGTCCATATAGCAATCAGCCCCAGCATTTT